This passage covers 22 T cell receptor beta chains from one sample sequenced in a study of control samples from healthy donors and cancer patients. The repertoire was sequenced with immunoSEQ multiplex PCR; TCRdb's copy has only in-frame clones and lacks some. The table shows 90,000 or so clones, with about 89% occurring only once. The specimen was blood. These receptors originate from a woman aged 55-69 years in good health.

V and J are TRBV9 and TRBJ1-1, with D perhaps matching TRBD1 (6 bases). Germline CDR1 and CDR2: SGDLS and YYNGEE. This CDR3 spans 15 amino acids. Trimming took 3 bases from V and 0 from J, leaving 12 bases between them. CDR3 sequence (DNA): TGTGCCAGCAGCGCGAAACAGGGAATGAACACTGAAGCTTTCTTT. The encoded protein is CASSAKQGMNTEAFF.

The CDR3 DNA is TGTGCCAGCAGGGGGCGAATGAACACTGAAGCTTTCTTT. Protein product: CASRGRMNTEAFF. This sequence joins TRBV28 and TRBJ1-1; D perhaps matches TRBD1 (5 bases). CDR3 length equals 13 residues. Per the germline V gene, CDR1 is MDHEN and CDR2 is SYDVKM. The V and J ends lost 6 bases and 0 bases respectively, with 8 bases between them.

The chain has TRBV5-1 and TRBJ1-4, with 9 bases aligning to TRBD1. Per germline, CDR1 SGHRS and CDR2 YFSETQ. V shed 5 bases, J shed 7 bases, and the junction held 12 bases outside the gene matches. The CDR3 has 16 residues. The CDR3 loop is CASRSLDRGTGEKLFF. DNA of the CDR3: TGCGCCAGCAGGTCGCTCGACAGGGGGACGGGTGAAAAACTGTTTTTT.

The CDR3 spells CASSGGGSGAQPQHF. DNA for the CDR3: TGTGCCAGCAGTGGAGGAGGGAGTGGTGCTCAGCCCCAGCATTTT. The rearrangement uses TRBV28 and TRBJ1-5; no firm D call. V lost 5 bases and J 6 bases, leaving 17 bases between the germline ends. Germline values: CDR1 MDHEN, CDR2 SYDVKM. The CDR3 spans 15 residues.

The rearrangement uses TRBV11-2 and TRBJ2-1; D tentatively fits TRBD1 or TRBD2 (6 bases each). Trimming shortened V by 2 bases and J by 2 bases, and 13 bases separated the two germline ends. The CDR3 runs to 16 residues. Germline V gives CDR1 SGHAT, CDR2 FQNNGV. CDR3 amino acids: CASSLLGGRTYNEQFF. The CDR3 DNA sequence: TGTGCCAGCAGCTTACTGGGGGGCCGTACCTACAATGAGCAGTTCTTC.

This clone was recorded a few times. The junction departs from the called germline gene at one end, perhaps through a read error. The V and J genes are TRBV6-2 or TRBV6-3 and TRBJ2-7; TRBD1 matches 7 bases. The CDR3 is 17 residues long. Germline lookup yields CDR1 MNHEY and CDR2 SVGEGT. CDR3 residues: CASSYAQNGRKAQDRAF. The DNA for the CDR3 is TGTGCCAGCAGTTATGCTCAAAATGGGAGAAAGGCGCAAGACAGGGCCTTC.

This rearrangement joins TRBV10-3 to TRBJ2-7, with D possibly being TRBD1 (5 bases). Trimming pared 8 bases from V and 1 base from J, leaving 15 bases between. Germline lookup yields CDR1 ENHRY and CDR2 SYGVKD. CDR3 length: 14 residues. As DNA, the CDR3 is TGTGCCATCGGGCAGGGTCGCCCTTCCTACGAGCAGTACTTC. Its protein product is CAIGQGRPSYEQYF.

Notes on this clone: Other DNA sequences in this specimen translate into the identical CDR3. The rearrangement joins TRBV7-8 to TRBJ1-1, with TRBD1 matching 7 bases. The CDR3 sequence is 14 residues long. Looked up from germline, CDR1 is SGHVS and CDR2 is FQNEAQ. V was pared by 5 bases and J by 6 bases, with 9 bases of the junction left unmatched. CDR3 region: CASSPRRDRAEAFF. CDR3 DNA sequence: TGTGCCAGCAGCCCCCGCCGAGACAGGGCTGAAGCTTTCTTT.

J is TRBJ2-7 and V is TRBV11-3; 10 nucleotides match TRBD2. Germline V gene data show CDR1 as SGHNT and CDR2 as YENEEA. The junction had 6 bases not matched to a gene; V was cut back by 1 base and J by 3 bases. CDR3 length: 16 amino acids. DNA of the CDR3: TGTGCCAGCAGCTTAGTTCCACTAGCGGGGTTCTACGAGCAGTACTTC. Translated, it gives CASSLVPLAGFYEQYF.

The J gene is TRBJ2-3, the V gene TRBV10-3; D is unresolved. Germline V lookup: CDR1 ENHRY, CDR2 SYGVKD. The CDR3 runs 16 residues. V lost 1 base, J lost 0 bases, and 11 bases lay in between. CDR3 loop: CAISEYRRSSTDTQYF. The CDR3 nucleotides are TGTGCCATCAGTGAGTATCGGCGATCTAGCACAGATACGCAGTATTTT.

In its sample, this clone was seen a few times. The chain joins TRBV7-9 to TRBJ2-1, with D maybe TRBD2 (5 bases). Deletions cut 5 bases from V and 1 base from J, with 15 bases between. The CDR3 is made up of 16 amino acids. Germline V gene lookup returns CDR1 SEHNR and CDR2 FQNEAQ (reference sequence). CDR3 protein: CASSPRRFGSYNEQFF. CDR3 nucleotides: TGTGCCAGCAGCCCACGGAGGTTTGGGTCCTACAATGAGCAGTTCTTC.

V gene TRBV19 combines with J gene TRBJ2-5; weak D call: TRBD1 (5 bases). CDR1 and CDR2 from the germline V gene are LNHDA and SQIVND (reference sequence). The CDR3 covers 15 residues. V lost 5 bases, J lost 1 base, and 14 bases lay in between. DNA of the CDR3: TGTGCCAGTAGTCCCCTCGCAGGGTCCCAAGAGACCCAGTACTTC. Translation gives CASSPLAGSQETQYF.

The rearrangement links TRBV9 to TRBJ1-1, with TRBD1 as a possible D gene (5 bases). There are 13 residues in the CDR3. In germline, CDR1 is SGDLS, CDR2 YYNGEE. V was cut by 3 bases and J by 1 base, with 7 bases left in between. CDR3 residues: CASSGDWNTEAFF. In nucleotides, the CDR3 is TGTGCCAGCAGCGGGGACTGGAACACTGAAGCTTTCTTT.

This sequence joins TRBV5-1 and TRBJ1-4; TRBD1 aligns across 7 bases. The ends lost 0 bases at V and 7 bases at J; junction bases unmatched: 9. Germline V gene lookup returns CDR1 SGHRS and CDR2 YFSETQ. CDR3 length: 16 residues. The CDR3 DNA sequence: TGCGCCAGCAGCTTGGCTCCTGGAGGGGGCGGTGAAAAACTGTTTTTT. This translates into CASSLAPGGGGEKLFF.

Here the CDR3 reads CASSSKRGGRTDTQYF. In nucleotides, the CDR3 is TGTGCCAGCAGTTCAAAGCGGGGGGGGCGCACAGATACGCAGTATTTT. This chain joins TRBV6-6 and TRBJ2-3; 10 positions match TRBD2. The germline V gene encodes CDR1 MNHNY and CDR2 SVGAGI (reference sequence). V was pared by 4 bases and J by 1 base, with 5 bases of the junction left unmatched. CDR3 length: 16 residues.

The chain combines TRBV4-2 with TRBJ2-5; TRBD2 matches at 11 bases. The J segment lost 3 bases and the V segment lost 4 bases, leaving 10 bases of the junction unmatched. The CDR3 is 17 amino acids. Germline CDR1 is LGHNA and CDR2 is YNFKEQ. The CDR3 nucleotides are TGTGCCAGCAGCCCCCTAACTAGCGGGGGAAAAGAAGAGACCCAGTACTTC. It translates to CASSPLTSGGKEETQYF.

The chain uses TRBV5-6 and TRBJ1-2, with D possibly TRBD1 on 5 matching bases. V lost 1 base and J 4 bases, leaving 14 bases between the germline ends. CDR1 and CDR2 from the germline V gene are SGHDT and YYEEEE. CDR3 length: 15 amino acids. CDR3 nucleotide sequence: TGTGCCAGCAGCTTGCCCGGAGGGGTCAGCTATGGCTACACCTTC. Its translation: CASSLPGGVSYGYTF.

Comments on this clone: Different DNA sequences within this sample yield the same CDR3. The V and J genes are TRBV3-1 (or the pseudogene TRBV3-2) and TRBJ1-1, with D unresolved. The CDR3 extends over 12 amino acids. Germline CDR1 LGHDT, CDR2 YNNKEL (reference sequence). The V and J ends lost 1 base and 4 bases respectively, with 4 bases between them. The CDR3 DNA is TGTGCCAGCAGCCAAGGAGGCACTGAAGCTTTCTTT. Protein product: CASSQGGTEAFF.

This chain uses TRBV27 with TRBJ1-1; the D gene is possibly TRBD1 (6 bases). The V end was cut by 3 bases, the J end by 6 bases, with 11 bases between. This CDR3 has 13 amino acids. Germline CDR1 and CDR2: MNHEY and SMNVEV (reference sequence). CDR3 coding DNA: TGTGCCAGCAGTTTCGGGGGCTGGGCTGAAGCTTTCTTT. Protein product: CASSFGGWAEAFF.

The chain couples TRBV9 to TRBJ2-7; 9 positions match TRBD1. CDR1 and CDR2 (germline): SGDLS, YYNGEE. Trimming cost V 0 bases and J 3 bases; bases outside gene matches: 4. This CDR3 has 15 amino acids. The CDR3, as DNA: TGTGCCAGCAGCGTAGCTTGGGGACAGGGCTACGAGCAGTACTTC. Amino acid sequence: CASSVAWGQGYEQYF.

The V gene is TRBV28, the J gene TRBJ1-6, with D perhaps TRBD1 (5 bases). Per germline, CDR1 MDHEN and CDR2 SYDVKM. The CDR3 consists of 15 residues. Trimming took off 2 bases at V and 5 bases at J, with 10 bases between the two ends. The CDR3 DNA reads TGTGCCAGCAGTTTAGCCGCCAGGGATAATTCACCCCTCCACTTT. Its translation: CASSLAARDNSPLHF.

The DNA for the CDR3 is TGCAGTGCTAGAGACAATGAGCAGTTCTTC. Translating it yields CSARDNEQFF. This chain links TRBV20-1 with TRBJ2-7; no clear D gene. The J call may be incorrect, as the DNA end agrees better with TRBJ2-1. The length of the CDR3 is 10 residues. Germline values: CDR1 DFQATT, CDR2 SNEGSKA (reference sequence).